This TCR beta chain was profiled in a study of T cell responses to AZD1222 COVID-19 vaccine. The overall study: Some second doses came at about 4 weeks and others at about 12 weeks; these were pooled.

Trimming removed 1 base at V and 0 bases at J, with 4 bases between. CDR3 size: 13 residues. CDR1 is SGHKS and CDR2 is YYEKEE in the germline V gene (reference sequence). Method: immunoSEQ multiplex PCR; TCRdb's copy keeps in-frame clones and lacks some. The repertoire holds some 140,000 clones, with more than 75% as singletons. Study-wide results and caveats: Clonal diversity was possibly underestimated, and white British individuals and females predominated among donors. Vaccine-associated CD4 TCRs spanned spike, dominant at 160-218 and 743-854. Increased Spike-specific TCR breadth and depth were observed after two AZD1222 doses.

With regard to this clone: Its target is not known.

The genes are TRBV5-5 and TRBJ1-1; D gene uncertain. This receptor was obtained from an adult in good health. The sequenced sample was peripheral blood, obtained on day 0 of AZD1222 vaccination. CDR3 region: CASSLIMNTEAFF. The CDR3 DNA reads TGTGCCAGCAGCTTGATCATGAACACTGAAGCTTTCTTT.